One and the same sample provided the 26 T cell receptor beta chains below, sequenced in a study of monozygotic twins with inflammatory bowel disease. No DNA is given; TCRdb re-called the 5' RACE reads and lists each CDR3 protein once. This sample contains roughly 320,000 distinct CDR3 sequences. Sequenced sample: blood. The receptors stem from a human donor with ulcerative colitis or Crohn's disease, or a healthy co-twin of an affected twin (not recorded which).

The chain has TRBV5-1 and TRBJ1-1. CDR1 and CDR2 from the germline V gene are SGHRS and YFSETQ. The CDR3 is 16 amino acids. The CDR3 is CASSLGNGEVGTEAFF.

The V gene is TRBV6-2 or TRBV6-3, the J gene TRBJ2-3; TCRdb's D call, TRBD2, is unchecked because there is no DNA. This CDR3 contains 16 residues. Germline V gene lookup returns CDR1 MNHEY and CDR2 SVGEGT. CDR3 in amino acids: CASSYRLAGGQDTQYF.

This chain joins TRBV19 and TRBJ1-6. CDR3 length: 14 amino acids. Germline values: CDR1 LNHDA, CDR2 SQIVND (reference sequence). The CDR3 region is CASSTGRNNSPLHF.

This chain connects TRBV27 to TRBJ2-5. This CDR3 has 13 residues. Per the germline V gene, CDR1 is MNHEY and CDR2 is SMNVEV (reference sequence). CDR3 loop: CANLRDYQETQYF.

The gene calls are TRBV20-1 and TRBJ1-5. CDR3 length: 13 amino acids. Germline CDR1 is DFQATT and CDR2 is SNEGSKA (reference sequence). CDR3 protein: CSVTGNSNQPQHF.

V gene TRBV6-5 combines with J gene TRBJ1-1; absent DNA, TCRdb's TRBD1 call cannot be checked. CDR1 and CDR2 from the germline V gene are MNHEY and SVGAGI. The CDR3 runs to 16 residues. The CDR3 spells CASKGRAGSMNTEAFF.

The V gene is TRBV11-2, the J gene TRBJ2-3. Germline lookup yields CDR1 SGHAT and CDR2 FQNNGV. The CDR3 extends over 11 amino acids. The CDR3 reads CASSSTATQYF.

V gene TRBV19 combines with J gene TRBJ1-6; without DNA, the TCRdb call of TRBD1 cannot be checked. Germline lookup yields CDR1 LNHDA and CDR2 SQIVND (reference sequence). The CDR3 spans 16 residues. CDR3 in amino acids: CASRTGTGSYNSPLHF.

The CDR3: CASSSTLSGANVLTF. This chain links TRBV12-3 or TRBV12-4 with TRBJ2-6. The CDR3 length is 15 residues.

The chain recombines TRBV7-9 with TRBJ2-7; TCRdb reports TRBD1, a call that lacks DNA to check it against. Germline V gene data show CDR1 as SEHNR and CDR2 as FQNEAQ (reference sequence). The CDR3 contains 12 residues. CDR3 sequence: CASSLETGQGCF.

This chain joins TRBV5-5 and TRBJ2-2; TCRdb calls TRBD1, which cannot be checked without DNA. Germline V gene data show CDR1 as SGHKS and CDR2 as YYEKEE (reference sequence). This CDR3 has 16 amino acids. The CDR3 is CASTRRGAPNTGELFF.

The chain couples TRBV29-1 to TRBJ1-2; TCRdb indicates TRBD1, and absent DNA this call remains unverified. This CDR3 contains 12 residues. Looked up from germline, CDR1 is SQVTM and CDR2 is ANQGSEA. The CDR3 is CSVPGANYGYTF.

The V and J genes are TRBV9 and TRBJ2-7; TCRdb selects TRBD2, and the lack of DNA leaves this call unchecked. Germline CDR1 and CDR2: SGDLS and YYNGEE. This CDR3 spans 16 amino acids. CDR3 protein: CASSVSPGVSTYEQYF.

The chain joins TRBV7-3 to TRBJ2-5; TCRdb indicates TRBD2, and absent DNA this call remains unverified. CDR1 SGHTA and CDR2 FQGTGA come from the germline V gene. The CDR3 loop spans 16 amino acids. This CDR3 reads CASSPGVAGGGETQYF.

The genes are TRBV2 and TRBJ2-5; with no DNA, the TCRdb D assignment of TRBD1 cannot be verified. This CDR3 is 14 amino acids long. CDR1 is SNHLY and CDR2 is FYNNEI in the germline V gene. The CDR3 spells CASSSTDRGQTQYF.

The chain employs TRBV20-1 and TRBJ2-2; the TRBD2 assignment by TCRdb is unverifiable without DNA. Germline CDR1 reads DFQATT; CDR2 reads SNEGSKA (reference sequence). There are 16 residues in the CDR3. The CDR3: CSASKRLIQGTGELFF.

The chain combines TRBV12-3 or TRBV12-4 with TRBJ2-7; the TCRdb call, TRBD1, lacks DNA for checking. The CDR3 covers 14 residues. CDR3: CASSLVRGISEQYF.

The CDR3 protein is CASSPFMGGGGATGELFF. The chain employs TRBV4-2 and TRBJ2-2; absent DNA, TCRdb's TRBD2 call cannot be checked. Germline CDR1 is LGHNA and CDR2 is YNFKEQ. This CDR3 contains 18 residues.

The chain combines TRBV7-6 with TRBJ2-2; TCRdb names TRBD2, which stays unverified in the absence of DNA. The length of the CDR3 is 16 residues. CDR1 is SGHVS, CDR2 FNYEAQ, per germline. Here the CDR3 reads CASSGLPYANTGELFF.

This chain links TRBV7-3 with TRBJ1-1; TCRdb gives TRBD1 as the D gene, but with no DNA this cannot be confirmed. Germline CDR1 is SGHTA and CDR2 is FQGTGA. The CDR3 runs to 14 residues. This CDR3 reads CASSPGGASTEAFF.

The chain links TRBV18 to TRBJ1-5; the TCRdb D gene call, TRBD1, has no DNA to confirm it. This CDR3 has 18 residues. Per germline, CDR1 KGHSH and CDR2 LQKENI. The CDR3 loop reads CASSRRPGTGNSIQPQHF.

This CDR3 reads CASSLHQPQHF. The V call is TRBV28, the J call TRBJ1-5. Germline CDR1 reads MDHEN; CDR2 reads SYDVKM. The CDR3 consists of 11 residues.

V and J are TRBV7-2 and TRBJ1-6; lacking DNA, the TRBD1 call made by TCRdb goes unchecked. Germline V gene sequence: CDR1 SGHTA, CDR2 FQGNSA. The CDR3 consists of 14 residues. CDR3 loop: CASSPSGTGRWFHF.

This chain connects TRBV7-2 to TRBJ2-7; TCRdb names TRBD1, which stays unverified in the absence of DNA. In germline, CDR1 is SGHTA, CDR2 FQGNSA. The CDR3 runs to 13 residues. The CDR3 sequence: CASSYDRGQEQYF.

The chain has TRBV6-2 or TRBV6-3 and TRBJ2-1; absent DNA, TCRdb's TRBD1 call cannot be checked. The germline gives CDR1 MNHEY, CDR2 SVGEGT. This CDR3 has 15 residues. This CDR3 reads CASSTYRDRGHEQFF.

This chain uses TRBV7-8 with TRBJ1-1. The CDR3 loop spans 14 amino acids. Germline CDR1 is SGHVS and CDR2 is FQNEAQ. CDR3: CASSLGPMGTEAFF.